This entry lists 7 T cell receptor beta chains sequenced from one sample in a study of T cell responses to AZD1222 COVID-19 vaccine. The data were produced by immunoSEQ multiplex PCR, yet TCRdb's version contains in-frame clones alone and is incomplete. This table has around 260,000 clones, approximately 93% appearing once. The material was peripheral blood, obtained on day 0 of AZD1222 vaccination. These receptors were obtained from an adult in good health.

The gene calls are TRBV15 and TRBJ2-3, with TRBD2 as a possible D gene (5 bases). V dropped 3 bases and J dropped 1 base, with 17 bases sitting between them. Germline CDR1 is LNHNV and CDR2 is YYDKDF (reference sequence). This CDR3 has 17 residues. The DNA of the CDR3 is TGTGCCACCAGCAGCTTGCGCCGCGGGTCGGGCACAGATACGCAGTATTTT. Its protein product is CATSSLRRGSGTDTQYF.

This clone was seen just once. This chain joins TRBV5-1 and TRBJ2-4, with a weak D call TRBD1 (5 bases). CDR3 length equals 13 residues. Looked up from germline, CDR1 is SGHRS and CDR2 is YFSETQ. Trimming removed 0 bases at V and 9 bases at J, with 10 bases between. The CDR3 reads CASSLEGIGIQYF. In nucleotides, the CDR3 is TGCGCCAGCAGCTTGGAGGGGATTGGCATTCAGTACTTC.

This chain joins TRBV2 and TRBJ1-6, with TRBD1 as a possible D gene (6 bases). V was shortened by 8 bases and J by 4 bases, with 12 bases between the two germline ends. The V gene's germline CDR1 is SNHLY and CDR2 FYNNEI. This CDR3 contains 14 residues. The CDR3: CASLRDTYNSPLHF. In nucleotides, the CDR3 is TGTGCCAGCCTCCGGGACACATATAATTCACCCCTCCACTTT.

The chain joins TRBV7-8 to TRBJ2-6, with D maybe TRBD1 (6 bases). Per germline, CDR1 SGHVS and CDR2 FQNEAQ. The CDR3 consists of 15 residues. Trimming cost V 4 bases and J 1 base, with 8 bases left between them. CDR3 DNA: TGTGCCAGCAGCTCAACAGGGTCTGGGGCCAACGTCCTGACTTTC. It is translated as CASSSTGSGANVLTF.

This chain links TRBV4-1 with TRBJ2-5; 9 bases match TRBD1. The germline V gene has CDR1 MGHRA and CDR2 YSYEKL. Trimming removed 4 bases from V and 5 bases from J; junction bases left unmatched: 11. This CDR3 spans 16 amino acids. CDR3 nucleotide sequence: TGCGCCAGCAGCCCACGACCGGGACAGGGAGGGGAGACCCAGTACTTC. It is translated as CASSPRPGQGGETQYF.

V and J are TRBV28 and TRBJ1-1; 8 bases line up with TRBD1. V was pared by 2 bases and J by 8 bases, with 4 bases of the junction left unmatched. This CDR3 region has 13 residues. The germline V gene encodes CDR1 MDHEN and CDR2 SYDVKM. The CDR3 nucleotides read TGTGCCAGCAGTTTAGGGGCAGGGGGCGAAGCTTTCTTT. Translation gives CASSLGAGGEAFF.

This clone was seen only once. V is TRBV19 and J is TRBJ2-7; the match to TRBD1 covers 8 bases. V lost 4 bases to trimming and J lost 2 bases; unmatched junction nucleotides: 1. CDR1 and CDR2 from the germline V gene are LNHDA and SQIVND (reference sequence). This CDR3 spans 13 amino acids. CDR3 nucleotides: TGTGCCAGTAGTAGGGGACAGGCCTACGAGCAGTACTTC. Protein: CASSRGQAYEQYF.